This T cell receptor beta chain is from a study of blood T cells in healthy people across ages. Sample-barcoded 5' priming and a J-beta primer mix drove a second PCR of roughly 7 to 11 cycles. TCRdb used MiXCR to reprocess the 5' RACE reads, holding one entry per CDR3 protein. The table lists 870,000 or so distinct CDR3 sequences, more than 25% of them singletons. This clonotype was seen a handful of times. Germline V gene data show CDR1 as MNHEY and CDR2 as SVGAGI. V lost 0 bases, J lost 1 base, and 12 bases lay in between. CDR3 length: 16 residues. The chain employs TRBV6-5 and TRBJ1-1; D possibly corresponds to TRBD1 (6 bases). The TCR was taken from a woman of 80 years or more in good health. Material for sequencing was blood. This CDR3 is CASSYSAGAGNTEAFF. The DNA of the CDR3 is TGTGCCAGCAGTTACTCGGCGGGGGCGGGGAACACTGAAGCTTTCTTT.